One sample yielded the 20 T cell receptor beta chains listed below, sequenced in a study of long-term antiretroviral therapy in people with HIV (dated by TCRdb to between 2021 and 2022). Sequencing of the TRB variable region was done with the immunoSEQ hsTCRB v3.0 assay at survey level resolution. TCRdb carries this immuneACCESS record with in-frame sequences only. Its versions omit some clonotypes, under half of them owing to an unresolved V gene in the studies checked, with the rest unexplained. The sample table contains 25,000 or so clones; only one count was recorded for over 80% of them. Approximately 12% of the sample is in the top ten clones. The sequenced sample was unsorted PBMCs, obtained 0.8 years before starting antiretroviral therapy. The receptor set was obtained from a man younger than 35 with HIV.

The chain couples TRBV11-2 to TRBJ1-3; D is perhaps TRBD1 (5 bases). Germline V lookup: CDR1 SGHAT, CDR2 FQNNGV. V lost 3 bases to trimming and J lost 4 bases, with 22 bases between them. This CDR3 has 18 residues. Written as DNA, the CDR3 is TGTGCCAGCAGCTTGTGGGCCCGAGGGCAGGGAACGGGAAACACCATATATTTT. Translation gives CASSLWARGQGTGNTIYF.

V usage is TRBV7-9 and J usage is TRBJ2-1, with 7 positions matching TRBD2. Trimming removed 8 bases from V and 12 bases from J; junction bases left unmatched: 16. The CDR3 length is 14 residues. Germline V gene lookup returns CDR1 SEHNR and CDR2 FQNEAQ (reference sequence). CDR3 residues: CASGTIVSPWGQFF. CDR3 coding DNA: TGTGCCAGCGGGACTATAGTTTCGCCCTGGGGGCAGTTCTTC.

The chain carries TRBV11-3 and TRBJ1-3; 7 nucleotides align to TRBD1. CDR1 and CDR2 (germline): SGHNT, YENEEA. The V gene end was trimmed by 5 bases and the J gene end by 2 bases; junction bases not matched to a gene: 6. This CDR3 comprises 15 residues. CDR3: CASSPSDRAGNTIYF. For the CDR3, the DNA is TGTGCCAGCAGCCCCTCAGACAGGGCTGGAAACACCATATATTTT.

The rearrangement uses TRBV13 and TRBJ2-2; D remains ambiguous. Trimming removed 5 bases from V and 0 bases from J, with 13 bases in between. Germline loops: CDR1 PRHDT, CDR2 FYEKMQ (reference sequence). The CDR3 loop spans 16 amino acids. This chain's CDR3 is CASSPVRQANTGELFF. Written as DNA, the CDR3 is TGTGCCAGCAGCCCCGTCCGACAAGCGAACACCGGGGAGCTGTTTTTT.

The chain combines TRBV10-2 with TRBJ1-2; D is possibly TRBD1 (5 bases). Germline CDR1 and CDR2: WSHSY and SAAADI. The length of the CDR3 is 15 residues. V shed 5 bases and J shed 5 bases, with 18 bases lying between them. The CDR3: CASSYSVDGGYGYTF. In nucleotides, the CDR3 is TGCGCCAGCAGTTACTCCGTGGATGGGGGGTATGGCTACACCTTC.

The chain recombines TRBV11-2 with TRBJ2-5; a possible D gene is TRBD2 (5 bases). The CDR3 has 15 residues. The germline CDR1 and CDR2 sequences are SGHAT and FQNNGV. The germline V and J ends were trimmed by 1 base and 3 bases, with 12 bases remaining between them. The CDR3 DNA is TGTGCCAGCAGCTTAGGTACAGCGGAGGAAGAGACCCAGTACTTC. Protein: CASSLGTAEEETQYF.

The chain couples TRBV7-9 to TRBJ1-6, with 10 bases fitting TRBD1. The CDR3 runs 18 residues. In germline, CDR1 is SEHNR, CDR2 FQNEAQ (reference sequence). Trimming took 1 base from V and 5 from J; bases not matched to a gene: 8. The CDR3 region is CASSLGGQGRGNNSPLHF. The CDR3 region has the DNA TGTGCCAGCAGCTTAGGGGGACAGGGGCGAGGTAATAATTCACCCCTCCACTTT. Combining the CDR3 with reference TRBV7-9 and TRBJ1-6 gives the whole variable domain DTGVSQNPRHKITKRGQNVTFRCDPISEHNRLYWYRQTLGQGPEFLTYFQNEAQLEKSRLLSDRFSAERPKGSFSTLEIQRTEQGDSAMYLCASSLGGQGRGNNSPLHFGNGTRLTVT.

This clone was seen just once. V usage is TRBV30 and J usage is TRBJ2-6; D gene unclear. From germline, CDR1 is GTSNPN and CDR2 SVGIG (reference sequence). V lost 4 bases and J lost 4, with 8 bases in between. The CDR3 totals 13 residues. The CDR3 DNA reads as TGTGCCTGGACCCATTCGGGGGCCAACGTCCTGACTTTC. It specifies CAWTHSGANVLTF.

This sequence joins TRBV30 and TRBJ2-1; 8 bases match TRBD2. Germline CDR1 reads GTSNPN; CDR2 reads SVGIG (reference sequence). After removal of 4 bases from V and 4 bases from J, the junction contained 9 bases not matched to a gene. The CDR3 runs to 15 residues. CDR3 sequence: CAWTSETSVYNEQFF. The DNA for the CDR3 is TGTGCCTGGACCTCCGAGACTAGCGTATACAATGAGCAGTTCTTC.

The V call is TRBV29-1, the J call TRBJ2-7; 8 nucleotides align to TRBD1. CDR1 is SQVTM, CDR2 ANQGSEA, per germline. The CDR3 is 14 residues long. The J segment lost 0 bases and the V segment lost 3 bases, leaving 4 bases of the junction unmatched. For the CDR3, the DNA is TGCAGCGTTGATTCTGGACAGGGCTCCTACGAGCAGTACTTC. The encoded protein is CSVDSGQGSYEQYF.

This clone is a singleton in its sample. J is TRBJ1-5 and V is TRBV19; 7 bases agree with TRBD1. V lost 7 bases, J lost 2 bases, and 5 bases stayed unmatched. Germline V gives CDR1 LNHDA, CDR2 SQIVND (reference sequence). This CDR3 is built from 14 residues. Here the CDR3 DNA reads TGTGCCAGTACCGTAGACAGGGGCAATCAGCCCCAGCATTTT. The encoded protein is CASTVDRGNQPQHF.

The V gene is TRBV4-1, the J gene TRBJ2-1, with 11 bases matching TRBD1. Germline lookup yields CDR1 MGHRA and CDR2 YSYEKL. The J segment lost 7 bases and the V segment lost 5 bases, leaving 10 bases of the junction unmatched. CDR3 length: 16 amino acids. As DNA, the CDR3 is TGCGCCAGCAGCAGGGGGTGGGGACAGGGGGTAAATGAGCAGTTCTTC. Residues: CASSRGWGQGVNEQFF.

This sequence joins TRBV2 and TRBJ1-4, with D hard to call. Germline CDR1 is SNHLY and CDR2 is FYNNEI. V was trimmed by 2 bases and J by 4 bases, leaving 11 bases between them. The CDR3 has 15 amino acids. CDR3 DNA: TGTGCCAGCAGTGAAAGGTCCACGCTTAATGAAAAACTGTTTTTT. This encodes CASSERSTLNEKLFF.

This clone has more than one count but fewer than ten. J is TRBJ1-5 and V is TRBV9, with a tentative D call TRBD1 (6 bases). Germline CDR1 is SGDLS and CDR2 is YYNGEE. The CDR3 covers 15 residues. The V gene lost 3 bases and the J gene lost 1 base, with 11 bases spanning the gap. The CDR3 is CASSAQGYSNQPQHF. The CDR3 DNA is TGTGCCAGCAGCGCACAGGGTTACAGCAATCAGCCCCAGCATTTT.

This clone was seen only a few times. The CDR3 DNA reads as TGTGCCAGCAGTGAAGGTCCTGAAGCTTTCTTT. Its translation is CASSEGPEAFF. J is TRBJ1-1 and V is TRBV25-1; D remains unclear. This CDR3 has 11 residues. Deletions cut 2 bases from V and 6 bases from J, with 4 bases between. The V gene's germline CDR1 is MGHDK and CDR2 SYGVNS.

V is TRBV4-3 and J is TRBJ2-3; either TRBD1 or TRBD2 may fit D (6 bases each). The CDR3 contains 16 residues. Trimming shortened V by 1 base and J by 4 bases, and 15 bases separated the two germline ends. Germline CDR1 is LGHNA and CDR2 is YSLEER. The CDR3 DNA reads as TGCGCCAGCAGCCAAGGGGGGGCGGGGAACGCAGATACGCAGTATTTT. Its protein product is CASSQGGAGNADTQYF.

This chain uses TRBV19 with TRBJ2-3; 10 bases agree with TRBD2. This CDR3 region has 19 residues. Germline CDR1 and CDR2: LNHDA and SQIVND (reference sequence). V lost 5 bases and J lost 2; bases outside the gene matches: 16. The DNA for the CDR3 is TGTGCCAGTAGTCGGGGTAGCGGGAGGCCTATTAATCCCACAGATACGCAGTATTTT. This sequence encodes CASSRGSGRPINPTDTQYF.

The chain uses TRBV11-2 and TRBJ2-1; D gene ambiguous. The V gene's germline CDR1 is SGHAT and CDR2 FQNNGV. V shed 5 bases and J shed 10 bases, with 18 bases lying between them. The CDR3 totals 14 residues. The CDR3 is CASSPPFLGREQFF. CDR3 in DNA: TGTGCCAGCAGCCCTCCATTTCTGGGCAGGGAGCAGTTCTTC. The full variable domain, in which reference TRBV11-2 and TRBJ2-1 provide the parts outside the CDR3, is EAGVAQSPRYKIIEKRQSVAFWCNPISGHATLYWYQQILGQGPKLLIQFQNNGVVDDSQLPKDRFSAERLKGVDSTLKIQPAKLEDSAVYLCASSPPFLGREQFFGPGTRLTVL.

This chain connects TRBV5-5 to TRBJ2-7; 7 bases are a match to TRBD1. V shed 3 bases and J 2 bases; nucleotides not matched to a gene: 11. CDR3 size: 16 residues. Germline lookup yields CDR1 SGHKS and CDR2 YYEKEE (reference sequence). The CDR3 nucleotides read TGTGCCAGCAGCTGGTCTCCAGGGGGAGTAGCCTACGAGCAGTACTTC. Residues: CASSWSPGGVAYEQYF.

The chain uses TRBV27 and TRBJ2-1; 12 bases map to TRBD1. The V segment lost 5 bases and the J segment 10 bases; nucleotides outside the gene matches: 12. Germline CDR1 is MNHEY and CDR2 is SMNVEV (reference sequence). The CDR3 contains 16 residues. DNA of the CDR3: TGTGCCAGCAGTCTCTATCTTGGGACAGGGGGCCAGGAGCAGTTCTTC. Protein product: CASSLYLGTGGQEQFF.